This T cell receptor beta chain was retrieved from a study of blood T cell repertoires in COVID-19. About the study: Both acute and convalescent COVID-19 samples were obtained from the United States, Italy and Spain. PBMCs, B-cell-depleted T cells, or T cells were the source of the cDNA or gDNA that made up the material.

Seattle enrolled patients during active infection and tracked them longitudinally. Per the study methods: It was from reference gene primer amplification that nucleated cell counts were estimated. Sequencing was performed with immunoSEQ multiplex PCR; in TCRdb, only in-frame clones are kept and a portion is missing. The V and J calls and clone size were taken over from that table, and D and trimming were inferred from the DNA. The table shows a few hundred thousand clones, with more than 70% occurring only once. The CDR3 is 16 residues long. Germline V lookup: CDR1 SGHVS, CDR2 FQNEAQ. V was pared by 1 base and J by 2 bases, with 12 bases between.

The gene calls are TRBV7-8 and TRBJ1-5; D is possibly TRBD1 (6 bases). Sequenced sample: peripheral blood. This TCR came from a woman aged 30 to 39 with COVID-19, enrolled during active disease. For the CDR3, the DNA is TGTGCCAGCAGCTTAGAGGTCGGGGGGCGCAATCAGCCCCAGCATTTT. Amino acid sequence: CASSLEVGGRNQPQHF.